One and the same sample provided the 26 T cell receptor beta chains below, sequenced in a study of shared clonotypes between healthy human individuals. Clones were sequenced by immunoSEQ multiplex PCR, and TCRdb holds only the in-frame ones, with some missing. Here the sample spans 450,000 to 500,000 clones, about 78% being singletons. Sequencing was carried out using PBMCs. These receptors were taken from a woman in her thirties or forties in good health. Some clones in this sample may be carry-over from other donors' samples.

The chain is built from TRBV30 and TRBJ1-1; D gene ambiguous. The CDR3 is 14 amino acids. Germline assignment: CDR1 GTSNPN and CDR2 SVGIG (reference sequence). The V and J ends lost 0 bases and 8 bases respectively, with 16 bases between them. The DNA for the CDR3 is TGTGCCTGGAGTGTACGGGTCCGGGGTCCGGAAGCTTTCTTT. Translating gives CAWSVRVRGPEAFF.

As for this clone: This sample includes further DNA sequences coding for the same CDR3. The genes are TRBV18 and TRBJ1-1; TRBD1 aligns across 8 bases. The V segment lost 2 bases and the J segment 0 bases; nucleotides outside the gene matches: 2. This CDR3 is built from 15 residues. CDR1 is KGHSH, CDR2 LQKENI, per germline. The CDR3 reads CASSPRTGMNTEAFF. CDR3 in DNA: TGTGCCAGCTCACCAAGGACAGGGATGAACACTGAAGCTTTCTTT.

This clone was observed at least ten times. In the same sample, other DNA sequences code for this CDR3. J is TRBJ2-5 and V is TRBV6-1, with 10 bases aligning to TRBD2. The CDR3 consists of 15 residues. V was clipped by 2 bases and J by 5 bases; unmatched bases: 5. The germline V gene encodes CDR1 MNHNS and CDR2 SASEGT. This chain's CDR3 is CASSEKAGGPETQYF. The CDR3 DNA is TGTGCCAGCAGTGAAAAAGCGGGAGGGCCTGAGACCCAGTACTTC.

J is TRBJ2-3 and V is TRBV19; D gene uncertain. CDR3 length equals 14 residues. The V gene lost 10 bases and the J gene lost 1 base, with 15 bases spanning the gap. Germline-derived CDR1 and CDR2 are LNHDA and SQIVND (reference sequence). This CDR3 reads CATSSGGRTDTQYF. The DNA for the CDR3 is TGTGCCACATCCTCGGGTGGTCGCACAGATACGCAGTATTTT.

As concerns this clone: This sample also contains other DNA sequences that code for the same CDR3. V gene TRBV29-1 combines with J gene TRBJ2-7; 12 nucleotides align to TRBD2. The CDR3 has 13 residues. The ends lost 7 bases at V and 7 bases at J; junction bases unmatched: 8. CDR1 is SQVTM, CDR2 ANQGSEA, per germline. The CDR3 reads CSGRLAGAGEQYF. The CDR3 DNA reads as TGCAGCGGGCGACTAGCGGGAGCCGGGGAGCAGTACTTC.

The J gene is TRBJ2-3, the V gene TRBV28; 8 bases are shared with TRBD2. V shed 2 bases, J shed 5 bases, and the junction held 9 bases outside the gene matches. The germline V gene has CDR1 MDHEN and CDR2 SYDVKM. This CDR3 is built from 16 residues. In DNA, the CDR3 is TGTGCCAGCAGTTTAACGCTAGCGGGTCCAGGAGATACGCAGTATTTT. The encoded protein is CASSLTLAGPGDTQYF.

This clone came up many times. For the CDR3, the DNA is TGTGCCAGCAGTTCCTCCCCGGGACAGGGGATCTACGAGCAGTACTTC. Its protein is CASSSSPGQGIYEQYF. V and J are TRBV6-5 and TRBJ2-7; TRBD1 agrees at 10 bases. The CDR3 totals 16 residues. The germline V gene encodes CDR1 MNHEY and CDR2 SVGAGI. The J segment lost 3 bases and the V segment lost 4 bases, leaving 9 bases of the junction unmatched.

This chain links TRBV30 with TRBJ2-1; D might be TRBD2 (6 bases). The CDR3 length is 14 residues. Per the germline V gene, CDR1 is GTSNPN and CDR2 is SVGIG (reference sequence). V lost 0 bases to trimming and J lost 4 bases, with 10 bases between them. DNA of the CDR3: TGTGCCTGGAGTGTACGGGAGCCATACAATGAGCAGTTCTTC. Translation: CAWSVREPYNEQFF.

V gene TRBV2 combines with J gene TRBJ2-7, with D tentatively TRBD1 or TRBD2 (5 bases each). This CDR3 contains 16 residues. V dropped 4 bases and J dropped 1 base, with 17 bases sitting between them. The germline gives CDR1 SNHLY, CDR2 FYNNEI. The CDR3 DNA follows: TGTGCCAGCAGTGTCTCCCTCGGTGGGGGATCCTACGAGCAGTACTTC. As protein: CASSVSLGGGSYEQYF.

V usage is TRBV30 and J usage is TRBJ1-3; D unclear. V shed 0 bases and J shed 4 bases, with 10 bases lying between them. The CDR3 runs 14 residues. The germline V gene has CDR1 GTSNPN and CDR2 SVGIG (reference sequence). CDR3 bases: TGTGCCTGGAGTGTTGAGGGTGAAGGAAACACCATATATTTT. This codes for CAWSVEGEGNTIYF.

CDR3 bases: TGTGCCAGCAGCCAAGGAGAGACTAGCGGGAATACCTACGAGCAGTACTTC. Protein product: CASSQGETSGNTYEQYF. This chain joins TRBV4-2 and TRBJ2-7, with 11 nucleotides matching TRBD2. From germline, CDR1 is LGHNA and CDR2 YNFKEQ. The CDR3 is 17 residues long. The junction had 7 bases not matched to a gene; V was cut back by 1 base and J by 2 bases.

The CDR3 DNA reads TGTGCCAGCAGCCCACTAGGGGTAGAAACAGATACGCAGTATTTT. Translated: CASSPLGVETDTQYF. The chain is built from TRBV5-6 and TRBJ2-3; either TRBD1 or TRBD2 may fit D (5 bases each). The ends were cut back, 4 bases at V and 3 bases at J, with 15 bases in the middle. CDR3 length: 15 amino acids. Germline V gives CDR1 SGHDT, CDR2 YYEEEE. Variable domain in full (rest from reference TRBV5-6 and TRBJ2-3): DAGVTQSPTHLIKTRGQQVTLRCSPKSGHDTVSWYQQALGQGPQFIFQYYEEEERQRGNFPDRFSGHQFPNYSSELNVNALLLGDSALYLCASSPLGVETDTQYFGPGTRLTVL.

This rearrangement joins TRBV11-2 to TRBJ2-2; perhaps TRBD1 as D (6 bases). CDR1 and CDR2 (germline): SGHAT, FQNNGV. The V gene lost 5 bases and the J gene lost 1 base, with 11 bases spanning the gap. The CDR3 is made up of 15 amino acids. CDR3 sequence (DNA): TGTGCCAGCAGCGCCCGGACAGTGAACACCGGGGAGCTGTTTTTT. It specifies CASSARTVNTGELFF.

The rearrangement links TRBV28 to TRBJ1-2; D may be TRBD1 (5 bases). Germline values: CDR1 MDHEN, CDR2 SYDVKM. V was shortened by 8 bases and J by 7 bases, with 14 bases between the two germline ends. CDR3 length: 12 residues. CDR3 amino acids: CASGLVRGGYTF. CDR3 nucleotides: TGTGCCAGCGGCCTAGTAAGGGGTGGCTACACCTTC.

This clone was observed a few times. The chain carries TRBV6-5 and TRBJ2-7; 7 positions agree with TRBD1. CDR3 length: 15 amino acids. The germline V gene has CDR1 MNHEY and CDR2 SVGAGI. J gave up 3 bases and V 2 bases, and 7 bases lay outside the gene matches. The chain's CDR3 is CASSYTQGVLYEQYF. The CDR3 DNA follows: TGTGCCAGCAGTTACACCCAGGGGGTCCTCTACGAGCAGTACTTC.

This clone has more than one count but fewer than ten. V gene TRBV28 combines with J gene TRBJ1-5, with D unresolved. V was clipped by 6 bases and J by 2 bases, with 11 bases between them. Germline CDR1 is MDHEN and CDR2 is SYDVKM. The CDR3 has 14 residues. CDR3 in DNA: TGTGCCAGCAGACCACAGCGGCGCAATCAGCCCCAGCATTTT. Its translation is CASRPQRRNQPQHF.

Only one count was recorded for this clone. The chain uses TRBV5-6 and TRBJ2-5, with 7 bases aligning to TRBD1. CDR1 is SGHDT, CDR2 YYEEEE, per germline. The V and J ends lost 4 bases and 1 base, in that order; junction bases with no gene match: 10. The CDR3 has 16 amino acids. As DNA, the CDR3 is TGTGCCAGCAGCGCGACAGGGTGGTACATCCAAGAGACCCAGTACTTC. Encoded protein: CASSATGWYIQETQYF.

The genes are TRBV27 and TRBJ2-6, with TRBD2 matching over 10 bases. V shed 6 bases, J shed 0 bases, and the junction held 5 bases outside the gene matches. The CDR3 has 17 amino acids. Germline values: CDR1 MNHEY, CDR2 SMNVEV (reference sequence). DNA of the CDR3: TGTGCCAGCAGCCCTAGCGGGAGTAACTCTGGGGCCAACGTCCTGACTTTC. This translates into CASSPSGSNSGANVLTF.

Worth noting for this clone: The sample contains more than one DNA sequence encoding this CDR3. The chain carries TRBV18 and TRBJ2-3; D remains ambiguous. The CDR3 loop spans 14 amino acids. Germline V gives CDR1 KGHSH, CDR2 LQKENI. Trimming removed 1 base from V and 0 bases from J, with 5 bases in between. CDR3 in DNA: TGTGCCAGCTCACCACGAACTAGCACAGATACGCAGTATTTT. This codes for CASSPRTSTDTQYF.

The chain is built from TRBV10-2 and TRBJ2-7; D may correspond to TRBD1 or TRBD2 (5 bases each). The CDR3 is made up of 12 amino acids. V gave up 8 bases and J gave up 3 bases, with 11 bases separating them. Germline CDR1 reads WSHSY; CDR2 reads SAAADI. CDR3 sequence reads: CASGTDYYEQYF. CDR3 in DNA: TGCGCCAGCGGGACCGATTACTACGAGCAGTACTTC.

On this clone: A much larger clone differs from this one at a single base, so this may be a read error. The rearrangement joins TRBV10-2 to TRBJ2-3; 11 bases are shared with TRBD2. V dropped 3 bases and J dropped 4; count of bases not matched to a gene: 0. Germline CDR1 is WSHSY and CDR2 is SAAADI. The CDR3 consists of 14 residues. This CDR3 is CASSELAGADTQYF. DNA of the CDR3: TGCGCCAGCAGTGAACTAGCGGGAGCAGATACGCAGTATTTT.

The chain links TRBV6-1 to TRBJ2-2; no definite D call. This CDR3 comprises 14 residues. Trimming cost V 4 bases and J 4 bases, with 10 bases left between them. Germline loops: CDR1 MNHNS, CDR2 SASEGT. CDR3 DNA sequence: TGTGCCAGCAGTGTCTTGGCGAGCACCGGGGAGCTGTTTTTT. It specifies CASSVLASTGELFF.

This sequence joins TRBV7-2 and TRBJ2-1; 15 positions match TRBD2. V lost 3 bases, J lost 8 bases, and 5 bases stayed unmatched. From germline, CDR1 is SGHTA and CDR2 FQGNSA. The CDR3 consists of 16 residues. The CDR3 nucleotides are TGTGCCAGCAGCTTGGTCGGGACTAGCGGGGGGCATGAGCAGTTCTTC. This gives the protein CASSLVGTSGGHEQFF. The whole variable domain, remainder taken from reference TRBV7-2 and TRBJ2-1, is GAGVSQSPSNKVTEKGKDVELRCDPISGHTALYWYRQSLGQGLEFLIYFQGNSAPDKSGLPSDRFSAERTGGSVSTLTIQRTQQEDSAVYLCASSLVGTSGGHEQFFGPGTRLTVL.

J is TRBJ2-7 and V is TRBV10-3; 10 nucleotides line up with TRBD2. CDR1 is ENHRY, CDR2 SYGVKD, per germline. The trim removed 6 bases at V and 6 bases at J, leaving 8 bases unmatched. This CDR3 has 14 residues. CDR3 sequence reads: CAIRGDASGSEQYF. The DNA for the CDR3 is TGTGCCATCAGGGGGGATGCTAGCGGGAGCGAGCAGTACTTC.

V and J are TRBV25-1 and TRBJ2-7; D is undetermined. V lost 5 bases, J lost 3 bases, and 8 bases lay in between. The CDR3 is 12 amino acids. Germline CDR1 and CDR2: MGHDK and SYGVNS. As DNA, the CDR3 is TGTGCCAGCAGTAGAGAGGTCTACGAGCAGTACTTC. Its translation: CASSREVYEQYF.

This rearrangement joins TRBV27 to TRBJ2-7; D might be TRBD1 or TRBD2, each matching 5 bases. Between the trimmed V and J ends, which lost 4 bases and 1 base, there was a span of 14 bases. The CDR3 has 15 amino acids. Germline lookup yields CDR1 MNHEY and CDR2 SMNVEV (reference sequence). DNA for the CDR3: TGTGCCAGCAGTTCGCCCGGGGACCCGTCCTACGAGCAGTACTTC. Protein sequence: CASSSPGDPSYEQYF.